These 9 T cell receptor beta chains share one sample of origin, sequenced in a study of T cell repertoires in cytomegalovirus infection. Via MiXCR, TCRdb re-called the reads, giving one row per CDR3 protein. The sample carries roughly 600,000 distinct CDR3 sequences, 24% recorded once. Sequenced material: CD8+ T cells from PBMCs. These receptors originate from a human donor in good health (CMV status not recorded). Some clones in this sample may be carry-over from other donors' samples.

This clonotype has a handful of counts. The chain links TRBV6-2 or TRBV6-3 to TRBJ1-2; D is unresolved. This CDR3 is built from 10 residues. Germline loops: CDR1 MNHEY, CDR2 SVGEGT. V was clipped by 4 bases and J by 7 bases, with 4 bases between them. CDR3 residues: CASSSGGYTF. DNA for the CDR3: TGTGCCAGCAGTTCCGGTGGCTACACCTTC.

This clonotype was recorded at least ten times. This chain connects TRBV28 to TRBJ2-7, with TRBD1 matching over 8 bases. CDR1 and CDR2 (germline): MDHEN, SYDVKM. The V segment lost 3 bases and the J segment 5 bases; nucleotides outside the gene matches: 6. CDR3 length: 14 residues. The CDR3 spells CASSFRGLLDEQYF. The CDR3 DNA reads as TGTGCCAGCAGTTTCAGGGGGCTCCTCGACGAGCAGTACTTC.

The chain employs TRBV25-1 and TRBJ2-5; D remains ambiguous. The CDR3 is made up of 11 amino acids. Trimming removed 3 bases from V and 5 bases from J, with 4 bases in between. Germline CDR1 reads MGHDK; CDR2 reads SYGVNS. The CDR3 loop is CASSDGETQYF. The CDR3 bases are TGTGCCAGCAGTGACGGGGAGACCCAGTACTTC. The variable domain in full, with the rest retrieved from reference TRBV25-1 and TRBJ2-5, is EADIYQTPRYLVIGTGKKITLECSQTMGHDKMYWYQQDPGMELHLIHYSYGVNSTEKGDLSSESTVSRIRTEHFPLTLESARPSHTSQYLCASSDGETQYFGPGTRLLVL.

This CDR3 is CSARGASGGETGPDTQYF. In nucleotides, the CDR3 is TGCAGTGCTAGAGGGGCTAGCGGGGGTGAAACTGGCCCAGATACGCAGTATTTT. This chain uses TRBV20-1 with TRBJ2-3; TRBD2 agrees at 10 bases. The germline V gene encodes CDR1 DFQATT and CDR2 SNEGSKA (reference sequence). Trimming cost V 1 base and J 4 bases; bases outside gene matches: 14. CDR3 length equals 18 residues.

Many counts were recorded for this clonotype. The chain recombines TRBV10-1 with TRBJ2-7; no clear D gene. V lost 0 bases, J lost 3 bases, and 6 bases lay in between. CDR3 size: 13 residues. Germline assignment: CDR1 WNHNN and CDR2 SYGVQD (reference sequence). CDR3 sequence reads: CASSESWGYEQYF. CDR3 nucleotide sequence: TGCGCCAGCAGTGAGTCCTGGGGCTACGAGCAGTACTTC.

This clonotype was found a few times. The chain recombines TRBV4-1 with TRBJ1-1, with 10 bases that match TRBD1. Germline V lookup: CDR1 MGHRA, CDR2 YSYEKL. V lost 3 bases to trimming and J lost 3 bases; unmatched junction nucleotides: 16. This CDR3 has 19 residues. In DNA form, the CDR3 reads TGCGCCAGCAGCCATTTGCATTCCGGACAGGGGGAGACGTACACTGAAGCTTTCTTT. This sequence encodes CASSHLHSGQGETYTEAFF.

This clonotype was recorded a few times. The chain combines TRBV20-1 with TRBJ2-3; TRBD2 matches 11 bases. The length of the CDR3 is 16 residues. V lost 0 bases and J lost 6; bases outside the gene matches: 8. Germline lookup yields CDR1 DFQATT and CDR2 SNEGSKA (reference sequence). DNA for the CDR3: TGCAGTGCTAGAGAGGGACTAGCGGTGAGCAGGGATACGCAGTATTTT. As protein: CSAREGLAVSRDTQYF.

The table lists this clonotype with a few counts. The CDR3 loop is CASSESLGETEAFF. The CDR3 region has the DNA TGTGCCAGCAGTGAATCTCTTGGCGAGACTGAAGCTTTCTTT. The J gene is TRBJ1-1, the V gene TRBV25-1; D unresolved. The CDR3 spans 14 residues. In germline, CDR1 is MGHDK, CDR2 SYGVNS. V was pared by 1 base and J by 5 bases, with 11 bases between.

The V and J genes are TRBV20-1 and TRBJ2-1; the D gene is possibly TRBD2 (6 bases). This CDR3 contains 15 residues. Trimming pared 5 bases from V and 8 bases from J, leaving 22 bases between. Germline-derived CDR1 and CDR2 are DFQATT and SNEGSKA (reference sequence). In nucleotides, the CDR3 is TGCAGTGCTTCCCCCGGGACTGGGCCCAAGGATGAGCAGTTCTTC. Translating gives CSASPGTGPKDEQFF.